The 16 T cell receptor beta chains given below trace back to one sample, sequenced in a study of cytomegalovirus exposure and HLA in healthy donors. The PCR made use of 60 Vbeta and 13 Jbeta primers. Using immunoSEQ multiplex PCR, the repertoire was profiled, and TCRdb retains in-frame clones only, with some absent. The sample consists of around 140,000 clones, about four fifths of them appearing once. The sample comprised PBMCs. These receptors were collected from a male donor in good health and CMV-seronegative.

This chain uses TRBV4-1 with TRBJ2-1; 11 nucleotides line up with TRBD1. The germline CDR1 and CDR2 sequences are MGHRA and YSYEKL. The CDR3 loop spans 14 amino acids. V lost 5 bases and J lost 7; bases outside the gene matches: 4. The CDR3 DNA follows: TGCGCCAGCAGCATCCGGGACAGGGGGAATGAGCAGTTCTTC. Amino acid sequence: CASSIRDRGNEQFF.

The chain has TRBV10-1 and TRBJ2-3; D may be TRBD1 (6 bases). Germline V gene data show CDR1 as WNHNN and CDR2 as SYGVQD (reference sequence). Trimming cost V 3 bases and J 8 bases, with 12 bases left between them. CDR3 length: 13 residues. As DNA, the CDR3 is TGCGCCAGCAGTGAAAACAGGGCAGGTACGCAGTATTTT. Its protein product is CASSENRAGTQYF.

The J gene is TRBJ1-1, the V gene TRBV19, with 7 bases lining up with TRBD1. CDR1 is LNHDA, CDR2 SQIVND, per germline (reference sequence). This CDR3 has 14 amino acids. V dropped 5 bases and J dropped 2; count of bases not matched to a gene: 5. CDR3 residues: CASSAGDRNTEAFF. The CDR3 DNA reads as TGTGCCAGTAGTGCAGGGGACAGAAACACTGAAGCTTTCTTT.

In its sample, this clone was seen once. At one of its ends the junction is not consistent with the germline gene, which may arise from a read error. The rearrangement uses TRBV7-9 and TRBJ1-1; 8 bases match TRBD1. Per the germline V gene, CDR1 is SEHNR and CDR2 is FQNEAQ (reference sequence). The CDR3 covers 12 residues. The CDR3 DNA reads TGTTCCAGCAGTCGCGGACAGGGTGAAGCTTTCTTT. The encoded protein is CSSSRGQGEAFF.

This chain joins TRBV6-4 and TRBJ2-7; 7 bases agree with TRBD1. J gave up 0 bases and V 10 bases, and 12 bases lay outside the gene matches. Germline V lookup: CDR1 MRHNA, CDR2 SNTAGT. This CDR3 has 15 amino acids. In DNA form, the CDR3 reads TGTGCCACACGACCGAAGGGGGACAGCTCCTACGAGCAGTACTTC. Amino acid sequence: CATRPKGDSSYEQYF.

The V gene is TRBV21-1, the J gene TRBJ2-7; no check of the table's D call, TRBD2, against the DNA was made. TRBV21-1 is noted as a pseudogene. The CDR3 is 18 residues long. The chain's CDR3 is CASSKLGREVLSSYEQYF. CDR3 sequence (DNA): TGTGCCAGCAGCAAATTAGGGAGGGAGGTTCTAAGCTCCTACGAGCAGTACTTC.

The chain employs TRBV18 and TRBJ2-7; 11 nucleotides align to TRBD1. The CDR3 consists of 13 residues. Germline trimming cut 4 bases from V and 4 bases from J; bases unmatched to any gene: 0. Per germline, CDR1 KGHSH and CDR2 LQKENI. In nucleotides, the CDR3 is TGTGCCAGCTCACGGGACAGGGGGTACGAGCAGTACTTC. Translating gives CASSRDRGYEQYF.

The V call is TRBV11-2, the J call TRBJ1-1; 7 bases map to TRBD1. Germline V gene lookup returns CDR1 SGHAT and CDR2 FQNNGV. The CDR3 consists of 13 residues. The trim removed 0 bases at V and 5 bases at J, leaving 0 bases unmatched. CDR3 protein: CASSLDRGTEAFF. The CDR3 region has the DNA TGTGCCAGCAGCTTAGACAGGGGGACTGAAGCTTTCTTT.

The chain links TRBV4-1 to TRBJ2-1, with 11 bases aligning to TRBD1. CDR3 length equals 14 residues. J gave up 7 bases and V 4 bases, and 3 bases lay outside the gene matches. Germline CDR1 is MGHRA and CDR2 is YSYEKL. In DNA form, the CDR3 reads TGCGCCAGCAGCCTGGACAGGGGGCTGAATGAGCAGTTCTTC. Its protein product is CASSLDRGLNEQFF.

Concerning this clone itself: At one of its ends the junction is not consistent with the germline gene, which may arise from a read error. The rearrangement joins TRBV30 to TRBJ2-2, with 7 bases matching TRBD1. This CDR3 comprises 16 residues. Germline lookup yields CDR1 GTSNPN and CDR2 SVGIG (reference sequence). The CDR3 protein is CARSVDRVSGTGELFF. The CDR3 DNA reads TGTGCCAGGAGTGTCGACAGGGTCTCTGGAACCGGGGAGCTGTTTTTT.

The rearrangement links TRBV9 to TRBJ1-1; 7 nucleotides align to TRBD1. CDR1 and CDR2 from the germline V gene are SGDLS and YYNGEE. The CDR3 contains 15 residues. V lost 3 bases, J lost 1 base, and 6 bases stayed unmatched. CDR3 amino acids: CASSGSGGKNTEAFF. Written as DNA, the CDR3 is TGTGCCAGCAGCGGATCAGGGGGTAAGAACACTGAAGCTTTCTTT.

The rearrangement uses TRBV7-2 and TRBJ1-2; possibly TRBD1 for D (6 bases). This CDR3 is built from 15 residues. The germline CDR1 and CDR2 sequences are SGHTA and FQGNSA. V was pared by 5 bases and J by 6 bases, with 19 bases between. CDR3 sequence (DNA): TGTGCCAGCAGCCCATGGACAGAGGAGGTCGATGGCTACACCTTC. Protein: CASSPWTEEVDGYTF.

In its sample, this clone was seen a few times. CDR3 in amino acids: CASSPRLARGGELFF. CDR3 DNA sequence: TGCGCCAGCAGCCCTAGACTAGCGCGGGGCGGGGAGCTGTTTTTT. The chain employs TRBV4-3 and TRBJ2-2; TRBD2 matches 8 bases. The CDR3 consists of 15 residues. The germline CDR1 and CDR2 sequences are LGHNA and YSLEER. J gave up 7 bases and V 4 bases, and 8 bases lay outside the gene matches.

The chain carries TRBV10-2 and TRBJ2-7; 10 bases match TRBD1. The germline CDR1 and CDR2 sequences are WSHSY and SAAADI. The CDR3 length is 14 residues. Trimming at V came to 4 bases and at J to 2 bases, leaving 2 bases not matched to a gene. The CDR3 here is CASSVGTGAYEQYF. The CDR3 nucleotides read TGCGCCAGCAGTGTGGGGACAGGGGCCTACGAGCAGTACTTC.

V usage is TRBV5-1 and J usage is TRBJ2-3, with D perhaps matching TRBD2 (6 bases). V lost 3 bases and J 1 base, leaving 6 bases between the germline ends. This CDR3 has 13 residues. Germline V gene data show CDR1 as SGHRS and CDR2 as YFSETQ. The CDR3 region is CASSSSGTDTQYF. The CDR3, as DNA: TGCGCCAGCAGCTCTAGCGGCACAGATACGCAGTATTTT.

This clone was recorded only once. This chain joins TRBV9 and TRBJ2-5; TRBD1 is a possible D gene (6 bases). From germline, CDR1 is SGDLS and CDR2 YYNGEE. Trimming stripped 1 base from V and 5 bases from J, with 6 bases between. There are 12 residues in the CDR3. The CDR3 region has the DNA TGTGCCAGCAGCGTAACAGGGGAGACCCAGTACTTC. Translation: CASSVTGETQYF.